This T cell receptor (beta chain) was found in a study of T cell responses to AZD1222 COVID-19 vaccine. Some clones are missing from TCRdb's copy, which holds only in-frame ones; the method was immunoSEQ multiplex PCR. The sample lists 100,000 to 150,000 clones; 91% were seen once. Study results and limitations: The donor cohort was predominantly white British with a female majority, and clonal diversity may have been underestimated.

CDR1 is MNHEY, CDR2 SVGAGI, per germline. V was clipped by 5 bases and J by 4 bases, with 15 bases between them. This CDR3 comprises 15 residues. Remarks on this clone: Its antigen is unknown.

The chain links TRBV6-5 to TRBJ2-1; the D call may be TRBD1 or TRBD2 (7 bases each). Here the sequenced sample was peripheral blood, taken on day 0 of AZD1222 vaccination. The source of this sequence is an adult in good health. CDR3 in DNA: TGTGCCAGCAGTAAGGGGGCTAGCGGATACAATGAGCAGTTCTTC. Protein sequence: CASSKGASGYNEQFF.